One and the same sample provided the 20 T cell receptor beta chains below, sequenced in a study of beta chain features in type 1 diabetes. The isolated RNA, all of it, was reverse transcribed, so expressed TCRB transcripts were what got sequenced. Method: immunoSEQ multiplex PCR; TCRdb's copy keeps in-frame clones and lacks some. The sample carries more than 300,000 clones, 10% to 15% recorded once. The sequenced material came from naive CD4+ T cells from blood. The receptor set was obtained from a man aged 18 to 29 in good health.

The V gene is TRBV6-1, the J gene TRBJ1-2; 7 nucleotides match TRBD1. The CDR3 runs 16 residues. The germline V gene encodes CDR1 MNHNS and CDR2 SASEGT. V was clipped by 4 bases and J by 8 bases; unmatched bases: 16. CDR3 coding DNA: TGTGCCAGCAGTGCGGACAGGCGACTAGGGGTGGAAGGCTACACCTTC. This translates into CASSADRRLGVEGYTF.

This CDR3 reads CASSSGVGRLFF. CDR3 DNA: TGCGCCAGCAGCTCGGGTGTGGGGCGACTGTTTTTT. The genes are TRBV5-1 and TRBJ1-4; D is possibly TRBD1 (5 bases). Looked up from germline, CDR1 is SGHRS and CDR2 is YFSETQ. This CDR3 comprises 12 residues. Trimming took off 3 bases at V and 13 bases at J, with 13 bases between the two ends.

This clone was counted only a few times. The V and J genes are TRBV7-2 and TRBJ2-1; weak D call: TRBD2 (5 bases). The CDR3 runs to 16 residues. V dropped 1 base and J dropped 2 bases, with 12 bases sitting between them. Germline assignment: CDR1 SGHTA and CDR2 FQGNSA. The CDR3 coding sequence is TGTGCCAGCAGCTTAGGAGCCGGGGAGCCCTACAATGAGCAGTTCTTC. It encodes CASSLGAGEPYNEQFF.

V and J are TRBV19 and TRBJ2-3, with 9 nucleotides matching TRBD2. The CDR3 has 15 residues. V lost 9 bases, J lost 2 bases, and 9 bases stayed unmatched. CDR1 is LNHDA, CDR2 SQIVND, per germline (reference sequence). CDR3: CASASTSGPTDTQYF. DNA of the CDR3: TGTGCCAGCGCATCGACTAGCGGACCCACAGATACGCAGTATTTT.

This clone showed up just a few times. The V gene is TRBV5-4, the J gene TRBJ1-1; D gene unclear. CDR3 length: 12 amino acids. The V and J ends lost 3 bases and 4 bases respectively, with 7 bases between them. CDR1 is SGHNT and CDR2 is YYREEE in the germline V gene (reference sequence). The CDR3 region is CASSWHSTEAFF. The CDR3 nucleotides read TGTGCCAGCAGCTGGCACAGCACTGAAGCTTTCTTT.

There are a few counts of this clone. This rearrangement joins TRBV18 to TRBJ2-4; 7 positions match TRBD1. This CDR3 is built from 15 residues. The V and J ends lost 2 bases and 7 bases, in that order; junction bases with no gene match: 8. Germline CDR1 KGHSH, CDR2 LQKENI. CDR3 region: CASSPSDRVNNIQYF. The CDR3 coding sequence is TGTGCCAGCTCACCAAGCGACAGGGTTAATAACATTCAGTACTTC.

The sample holds a few counts of this clone. The chain is built from TRBV29-1 and TRBJ1-1; the match to TRBD1 covers 7 bases. The trim removed 8 bases at V and 0 bases at J, leaving 6 bases unmatched. The length of the CDR3 is 13 residues. The germline V gene has CDR1 SQVTM and CDR2 ANQGSEA. The CDR3 DNA sequence: TGCAGCCTAGAGGGACAGCTGAACACTGAAGCTTTCTTT. This translates into CSLEGQLNTEAFF.

This sequence joins TRBV25-1 and TRBJ2-7, with 7 bases lining up with TRBD1. Per germline, CDR1 MGHDK and CDR2 SYGVNS. CDR3 length equals 17 residues. The trim removed 1 base at V and 3 bases at J, leaving 12 bases unmatched. CDR3 sequence: CASSELSARGTGYEQYF. In DNA, the CDR3 is TGTGCCAGCAGTGAATTATCCGCCAGGGGGACCGGCTACGAGCAGTACTTC.

This clone turned up a few times. This chain connects TRBV6-1 to TRBJ2-7; 10 bases fit TRBD1. Germline CDR1 and CDR2: MNHNS and SASEGT. The CDR3 length is 14 residues. Germline trimming cut 7 bases from V and 2 bases from J; bases unmatched to any gene: 5. The DNA of the CDR3 is TGTGCCAGCACCCGCGGGACAGGGGCCTACGAGCAGTACTTC. It encodes CASTRGTGAYEQYF.

The chain combines TRBV2 with TRBJ2-1; 11 bases align to TRBD2. The J segment lost 9 bases and the V segment lost 5 bases, leaving 9 bases of the junction unmatched. The V gene's germline CDR1 is SNHLY and CDR2 FYNNEI. This CDR3 has 15 residues. The CDR3 sequence is CASSPTSGGLVEQFF. Here the CDR3 DNA reads TGTGCCAGCAGTCCAACTAGCGGGGGACTGGTTGAGCAGTTCTTC. The full variable domain, rest sourced from reference TRBV2 and TRBJ2-1, is EPEVTQTPSHQVTQMGQEVILRCVPISNHLYFYWYRQILGQKVEFLVSFYNNEISEKSEIFDDQFSVERPDGSNFTLKIRSTKLEDSAMYFCASSPTSGGLVEQFFGPGTRLTVL.

The chain links TRBV7-9 to TRBJ2-1; possible D gene TRBD1, 6 bases. V lost 0 bases to trimming and J lost 13 bases, with 16 bases between them. This CDR3 region has 14 residues. Germline V gene lookup returns CDR1 SEHNR and CDR2 FQNEAQ (reference sequence). The CDR3 DNA is TGTGCCAGCAGCTTAGCGGCGGACAGTAACAATCAGTTCTTC. Amino acids: CASSLAADSNNQFF.

The genes are TRBV5-4 and TRBJ1-2; 7 bases line up with TRBD1. The germline V gene has CDR1 SGHNT and CDR2 YYREEE (reference sequence). CDR3 size: 17 residues. V was clipped by 4 bases and J by 1 base; unmatched bases: 13. CDR3 amino acids: CASSLSGTASLNYGYTF. The CDR3 nucleotides read TGTGCCAGCAGCCTTTCCGGGACAGCCTCCCTTAACTATGGCTACACCTTC.

The chain couples TRBV9 to TRBJ2-7; weak D call: TRBD2 (5 bases). The CDR3 spans 15 residues. V was shortened by 3 bases and J by 3 bases, with 16 bases between the two germline ends. Looked up from germline, CDR1 is SGDLS and CDR2 is YYNGEE. The CDR3 here is CASSGGSSAIYEQYF. The CDR3 region has the DNA TGTGCCAGCAGCGGTGGGAGCAGCGCGATCTACGAGCAGTACTTC.

This clone showed up just a few times. The chain is built from TRBV23-1 and TRBJ2-1, with D perhaps matching TRBD1 (6 bases). TRBV23-1 is sorted into the ORF group, with uncertain function. The CDR3 is 13 residues long. V was pared by 2 bases and J by 8 bases, with 10 bases between. CDR3: CASSQLQGYEQFF. CDR3 bases: TGCGCCAGCAGTCAACTACAGGGTTATGAGCAGTTCTTC.

This clone was seen more than once but under ten times. The chain has TRBV29-1 and TRBJ2-7, with 14 bases fitting TRBD2. This CDR3 region has 14 residues. CDR1 SQVTM and CDR2 ANQGSEA come from the germline V gene. V was pared by 5 bases and J by 5 bases, with 5 bases of the junction left unmatched. The CDR3 protein is CSVRTGLAGDEQYF. The CDR3 region has the DNA TGCAGCGTTCGAACGGGACTAGCGGGAGACGAGCAGTACTTC.

There are a few counts of this clone. The chain employs TRBV7-2 and TRBJ1-3; D not resolved. CDR3 length: 13 residues. The V gene's germline CDR1 is SGHTA and CDR2 FQGNSA. The V and J ends lost 5 bases and 0 bases respectively, with 5 bases between them. For the CDR3, the DNA is TGTGCCAGCAGCATAAACTCTGGAAACACCATATATTTT. It translates to CASSINSGNTIYF.

The table lists this clone with a few counts. This chain joins TRBV29-1 and TRBJ1-1; TRBD1 might be the D (5 bases). Germline-derived CDR1 and CDR2 are SQVTM and ANQGSEA. CDR3 size: 11 residues. V shed 6 bases and J shed 8 bases, with 13 bases lying between them. The CDR3 is CSVGGGREAFF. In DNA form, the CDR3 reads TGCAGCGTCGGGGGGGGTAGGGAAGCTTTCTTT. Full variable domain (remainder filled in from reference TRBV29-1 and TRBJ1-1): SAVISQKPSRDICQRGTSLTIQCQVDSQVTMMFWYRQQPGQSLTLIATANQGSEATYESGFVIDKFPISRPNLTFSTLTVSNMSPEDSSIYLCSVGGGREAFFGQGTRLTVV.

This chain uses TRBV6-5 with TRBJ1-2, with 9 nucleotides matching TRBD1. The CDR3 runs 15 residues. CDR1 is MNHEY and CDR2 is SVGAGI in the germline V gene. J lost 7 bases, V lost 3 bases, and 9 bases had no gene match. In DNA form, the CDR3 reads TGTGCCAGCAGTTATTTTGGACAGGGGTTGGGTGGCTACACCTTC. It translates to CASSYFGQGLGGYTF.

This chain connects TRBV5-4 to TRBJ2-7, with 10 bases matching TRBD2. V gave up 4 bases and J gave up 5 bases; unmatched junction bases: 12. The CDR3 length is 16 residues. Germline-derived CDR1 and CDR2 are SGHNT and YYREEE (reference sequence). CDR3: CASSRLLAGSLDEQYF. The CDR3 DNA follows: TGTGCCAGCAGCCGCCTACTAGCGGGAAGTTTGGACGAGCAGTACTTC.

The chain is built from TRBV30 and TRBJ2-1; D unclear. CDR1 and CDR2 (germline): GTSNPN, SVGIG (reference sequence). The V end lost 1 base, the J end lost 9 bases, and 10 bases lay between the germline ends. The CDR3 has 12 amino acids. The CDR3 is CAWSDRRGEQFF. The DNA for the CDR3 is TGTGCCTGGAGTGACCGTCGCGGTGAGCAGTTCTTC.